The next 8 T cell receptor beta chains were all read from a single sample in a study of blood T cell repertoires in COVID-19. Here immunoSEQ multiplex PCR was the method, and the copy in TCRdb shows in-frame clones only, minus some. Of some 250,000 clones listed, approximately 83% are singletons. Sequencing used peripheral blood. The origin of the receptors is a man aged 35 to 55 with acute or convalescent COVID-19.

V gene TRBV5-4 combines with J gene TRBJ2-5, with TRBD1 identical over 10 bases. J gave up 4 bases and V 3 bases, and 0 bases lay outside the gene matches. Germline CDR1 is SGHNT and CDR2 is YYREEE (reference sequence). The CDR3 runs to 13 residues. Here the CDR3 reads CASSWDRGETQYF. CDR3 coding DNA: TGTGCCAGCAGCTGGGACAGGGGAGAGACCCAGTACTTC.

The DNA for the CDR3 is TGTGCCAGCACCCGCGAGGGACAGAGCAATCAGCCCCAGCATTTT. Protein sequence: CASTREGQSNQPQHF. The V and J genes are TRBV2 and TRBJ1-5; 7 bases agree with TRBD1. From germline, CDR1 is SNHLY and CDR2 FYNNEI. The ends lost 7 bases at V and 1 base at J; junction bases unmatched: 7. The CDR3 has 15 residues.

The chain is built from TRBV19 and TRBJ1-2; possible D gene TRBD1, 6 bases. In germline, CDR1 is LNHDA, CDR2 SQIVND (reference sequence). Trimming removed 5 bases from V and 3 bases from J, with 10 bases in between. The CDR3 is made up of 13 amino acids. The CDR3 reads CASSEQGDYGYTF. DNA for the CDR3: TGTGCCAGTAGTGAACAGGGAGACTATGGCTACACCTTC.

The chain links TRBV7-3 to TRBJ2-2; possibly TRBD1 for D (6 bases). The CDR3 runs 15 residues. The germline V gene has CDR1 SGHTA and CDR2 FQGTGA. The V and J ends lost 2 bases and 4 bases respectively, with 11 bases between them. The CDR3 spells CASSLLGHPTGELFF. The CDR3 region has the DNA TGTGCCAGCAGCTTACTGGGACACCCCACCGGGGAGCTGTTTTTT.

V and J are TRBV19 and TRBJ2-7, with unresolved D. The CDR3 sequence is 15 residues long. Trimming left V 0 bases short and J 0 bases short, with 9 bases between. CDR1 is LNHDA and CDR2 is SQIVND in the germline V gene (reference sequence). The CDR3 region is CASSIEFSLSYEQYF. In DNA, the CDR3 is TGTGCCAGTAGTATAGAGTTTAGCCTCTCCTACGAGCAGTACTTC. The variable domain in full, with the rest retrieved from reference TRBV19 and TRBJ2-7, is DGGITQSPKYLFRKEGQNVTLSCEQNLNHDAMYWYRQDPGQGLRLIYYSQIVNDFQKGDIAEGYSVSREKKESFPLTVTSAQKNPTAFYLCASSIEFSLSYEQYFGPGTRLTVT.

The chain carries TRBV5-1 and TRBJ2-6; 8 bases align to TRBD1. The CDR3 has 17 amino acids. Germline CDR1 and CDR2: SGHRS and YFSETQ. The V gene end was trimmed by 3 bases and the J gene end by 0 bases; junction bases not matched to a gene: 5. The CDR3 DNA reads as TGCGCCAGCAGCTGGACAGGGCTGCGCTCTGGGGCCAACGTCCTGACTTTC. Translation gives CASSWTGLRSGANVLTF.

The rearrangement uses TRBV6-5 and TRBJ2-1; the D is unclear. Looked up from germline, CDR1 is MNHEY and CDR2 is SVGAGI. The V end lost 8 bases, the J end lost 2 bases, and 13 bases lay between the germline ends. The CDR3 consists of 14 residues. CDR3 coding DNA: TGTGCCAGCCTGCTGCGAGAAGCCTACAATGAGCAGTTCTTC. Translation: CASLLREAYNEQFF.

The chain couples TRBV10-3 to TRBJ2-2, with D possibly being TRBD2 (5 bases). CDR1 and CDR2 from the germline V gene are ENHRY and SYGVKD. The CDR3 runs 15 residues. The V and J ends lost 8 bases and 5 bases respectively, with 18 bases between them. The CDR3 DNA sequence: TGTGCCATCGGTTTCGCGGAGGTGGGAACCGGGGAGCTGTTTTTT. Encoded protein: CAIGFAEVGTGELFF.